The 26 T cell receptor beta chains reported below all come from one sample, sequenced in a study of T-cell reconstitution after alpha-beta-depleted transplantation in children. Preparation of the TCRbeta library was carried out with unique molecular identifiers. TCRdb itself ran the PCR reads through MiXCR, one entry per CDR3 protein. The table has tens of thousands of distinct CDR3 sequences, around 5.9% seen once; the top ten hold more than 30%. This specimen consisted of PBMCs, mostly from graft donor cells, obtained 60 days after TCRalphabeta/CD19-depleted stem cell transplant. These receptors originate from a female patient between 2 and 15 years old who had a stem cell transplant for aplastic anemia, so the T cells may come from the graft donor.

This clonotype was seen ten or more times. The chain couples TRBV12-3 or TRBV12-4 to TRBJ2-5; 8 bases match TRBD1. After removal of 6 bases from V and 1 base from J, the junction contained 7 bases not matched to a gene. The CDR3 is 15 residues long. The CDR3 reads CASSTDREVQETQYF. As DNA, the CDR3 is TGTGCCAGCAGCACGGACAGGGAAGTCCAAGAGACCCAGTACTTC.

The rearrangement uses TRBV23-1 and TRBJ2-1; 9 bases are a match to TRBD1. TRBV23-1 is reported as an ORF; its role is uncertain. The CDR3 length is 17 residues. V gave up 1 base and J gave up 7 bases; unmatched junction bases: 11. DNA of the CDR3: TGCGCCAGCAGTCAATGGGACCGGGACAGGGAGCCTAATGAGCAGTTCTTC. This codes for CASSQWDRDREPNEQFF.

This clonotype was seen ten or more times. This chain's CDR3 is CASSPSSGRHGVGELFF. The CDR3 nucleotides are TGTGCCAGCAGCCCCTCGAGCGGGAGACACGGGGTCGGGGAGCTGTTTTTT. The rearrangement joins TRBV7-3 to TRBJ2-2, with 8 nucleotides matching TRBD2. The V and J ends lost 5 bases and 7 bases, in that order; junction bases with no gene match: 15. The CDR3 covers 17 residues. The germline V gene has CDR1 SGHTA and CDR2 FQGTGA.

In its sample, this clonotype was seen a few times. The V call is TRBV7-6, the J call TRBJ2-5, with D possibly being TRBD2 (6 bases). V lost 5 bases, J lost 7 bases, and 11 bases lay in between. CDR1 SGHVS and CDR2 FNYEAQ come from the germline V gene. The CDR3 runs to 12 residues. In DNA form, the CDR3 reads TGTGCCAGCAGCCCGGGACTCGGGACCCAGTACTTC. The encoded protein is CASSPGLGTQYF.

On this clonotype itself: A much larger clone differs from this one at a single base, so this may be a read error. The chain uses TRBV28 and TRBJ2-5; TRBD2 matches at 8 bases. The CDR3 contains 15 residues. The V gene's germline CDR1 is MDHEN and CDR2 SYDVKM. CDR3 DNA sequence: TGTGCCAGCAGTCCGACTAGCGCGTACCAAGGGACCCAGTACTTC. Translated: CASSPTSAYQGTQYF.

This clonotype was seen repeatedly, ten times or more. The J gene is TRBJ2-1, the V gene TRBV4-2; 11 bases are shared with TRBD2. CDR3 length: 16 residues. Germline trimming cut 1 base from V and 12 bases from J; bases unmatched to any gene: 11. Germline values: CDR1 LGHNA, CDR2 YNFKEQ. Written as DNA, the CDR3 is TGTGCCAGCAGCCAAGTATGGCTAGCGGGAGGAACGGGGCAGTTCTTC. Encoded protein: CASSQVWLAGGTGQFF.

The sample holds many counts of this clonotype. CDR3 nucleotides: TGTGCCACCAGCAGGGACAGGGTGGCCGGGGAGCTGTTTTTT. This gives the protein CATSRDRVAGELFF. The rearrangement uses TRBV15 and TRBJ2-2, with 8 bases fitting TRBD1. There are 14 residues in the CDR3. Germline loops: CDR1 LNHNV, CDR2 YYDKDF (reference sequence). V dropped 3 bases and J dropped 6; count of bases not matched to a gene: 3.

Comments on this clonotype: A much larger clone differs from this one at a single base, so this may be a read error. The CDR3 ends on some other residue instead of the conserved phenylalanine or tryptophan, so this is likely a read error. The V gene is TRBV6-2 or TRBV6-3, the J gene TRBJ2-3, with 9 positions matching TRBD1. V lost 8 bases and J lost 1; bases outside the gene matches: 7. CDR1 is MNHEY and CDR2 is SVGEGT in the germline V gene. This CDR3 is built from 15 residues. The CDR3 sequence is CASGRGQGRTDTQYC. The DNA of the CDR3 is TGTGCCAGCGGCAGGGGACAGGGCCGCACAGATACGCAGTATTGT.

This clonotype appeared many times. The rearrangement joins TRBV6-5 to TRBJ2-1; D is perhaps TRBD1 (6 bases). The V end was cut by 6 bases, the J end by 3 bases, with 15 bases between. This CDR3 has 15 amino acids. CDR1 is MNHEY, CDR2 SVGAGI, per germline. The CDR3 region has the DNA TGTGCCAGCAGCCCACAGGGTCTGGGCTACAATGAGCAGTTCTTC. Translation gives CASSPQGLGYNEQFF.

This clonotype was seen ten or more times. The chain recombines TRBV5-1 with TRBJ2-5, with 12 bases matching TRBD2. Germline values: CDR1 SGHRS, CDR2 YFSETQ. The CDR3 has 15 amino acids. Losses at the gene ends were 0 bases for V and 5 bases for J; bases not matched to a gene: 2. CDR3 sequence: CASSLASGRGETQYF. DNA for the CDR3: TGCGCCAGCAGCTTGGCTAGCGGGAGGGGTGAGACCCAGTACTTC. Together with reference TRBV5-1 and TRBJ2-5, the CDR3 gives the full variable domain: KAGVTQTPRYLIKTRGQQVTLSCSPISGHRSVSWYQQTPGQGLQFLFEYFSETQRNKGNFPGRFSGRQFSNSRSEMNVSTLELGDSALYLCASSLASGRGETQYFGPGTRLLVL.

This clonotype occurred many times. V gene TRBV5-1 combines with J gene TRBJ1-3; TRBD1 matches at 10 bases. Trimming at V came to 3 bases and at J to 0 bases, leaving 3 bases not matched to a gene. The length of the CDR3 is 16 residues. Germline V gene lookup returns CDR1 SGHRS and CDR2 YFSETQ. The CDR3 bases are TGCGCCAGCAGCTCTCGGACAGGGGGCTCTGGAAACACCATATATTTT. The encoded protein is CASSSRTGGSGNTIYF.

In this sample, this clonotype turned up a few times. This chain joins TRBV7-3 and TRBJ2-2; D remains unclear. CDR1 is SGHTA and CDR2 is FQGTGA in the germline V gene. V was cut by 0 bases and J by 4 bases, with 6 bases left in between. CDR3 length: 14 residues. CDR3 sequence (DNA): TGTGCCAGCAGCTTAACTGCCGGCACCGGGGAGCTGTTTTTT. Protein product: CASSLTAGTGELFF.

This clonotype was observed at least ten times. The chain carries TRBV29-1 and TRBJ2-3; possibly TRBD2 for D (5 bases). This CDR3 region has 12 residues. CDR1 is SQVTM and CDR2 is ANQGSEA in the germline V gene. The V and J ends lost 4 bases and 0 bases respectively, with 5 bases between them. CDR3 residues: CSVGESTDTQYF. CDR3 bases: TGCAGCGTTGGGGAGAGCACAGATACGCAGTATTTT.

This chain connects TRBV18 to TRBJ2-1; no definite D call. This CDR3 comprises 12 residues. Trimming pared 4 bases from V and 7 bases from J, leaving 8 bases between. Germline CDR1 is KGHSH and CDR2 is LQKENI. CDR3 region: CASSRLSNEQFF. CDR3 DNA sequence: TGTGCCAGCTCACGTTTATCGAATGAGCAGTTCTTC.

J is TRBJ2-2 and V is TRBV2; 8 bases align to TRBD1. The germline V gene encodes CDR1 SNHLY and CDR2 FYNNEI. The CDR3 loop spans 17 amino acids. V lost 4 bases and J lost 4; bases outside the gene matches: 11. The CDR3 spells CASSGGRRTGFTGELFF. CDR3 sequence (DNA): TGTGCCAGCAGTGGGGGGCGTCGGACAGGGTTCACCGGGGAGCTGTTTTTT.

This clonotype was picked up many times. This chain links TRBV28 with TRBJ2-7, with D perhaps matching TRBD2 (6 bases). V lost 6 bases and J 3 bases, leaving 15 bases between the germline ends. This CDR3 comprises 14 residues. The V gene's germline CDR1 is MDHEN and CDR2 SYDVKM. CDR3 coding DNA: TGTGCCAGCAGAAGGACTACAACCCACTACGAGCAGTACTTC. Amino acids: CASRRTTTHYEQYF. The complete variable domain, with remaining parts taken from reference TRBV28 and TRBJ2-7, reads DVKVTQSSRYLVKRTGEKVFLECVQDMDHENMFWYRQDPGLGLRLIYFSYDVKMKEKGDIPEGYSVSREKKERFSLILESASTNQTSMYLCASRRTTTHYEQYFGPGTRLTVT.

Ten or more counts support this clonotype. The rearrangement joins TRBV5-1 to TRBJ2-5; 8 bases are shared with TRBD1. The germline gives CDR1 SGHRS, CDR2 YFSETQ. V trimming: 4 bases; J trimming: 5 bases; junction bases outside the gene matches: 4. This CDR3 spans 13 amino acids. Written as DNA, the CDR3 is TGCGCCAGCAGCCAGGGGGCACGGGAGACCCAGTACTTC. This translates into CASSQGARETQYF. Full variable domain (remainder filled in from reference TRBV5-1 and TRBJ2-5): KAGVTQTPRYLIKTRGQQVTLSCSPISGHRSVSWYQQTPGQGLQFLFEYFSETQRNKGNFPGRFSGRQFSNSRSEMNVSTLELGDSALYLCASSQGARETQYFGPGTRLLVL.

This clonotype was counted many times. The rearrangement joins TRBV7-6 to TRBJ2-7; TRBD1 agrees at 11 bases. The germline gives CDR1 SGHVS, CDR2 FNYEAQ. The CDR3 spans 13 residues. J was trimmed by 6 bases and V by 4 bases; bases with no gene match: 2. CDR3 residues: CASSWTGGSEQYF. The CDR3 DNA sequence: TGTGCCAGCAGCTGGACAGGGGGCTCCGAGCAGTACTTC.

This clonotype was seen only a few times. CDR3 nucleotides: TGTGCCAGCACGAGTTTAGCCAAAAACATTCAGTACTTC. Translating gives CASTSLAKNIQYF. J is TRBJ2-4 and V is TRBV28; no firm D call. With 7 bases removed from V and 0 bases from J, the gap between germline ends came to 7 bases. The germline V gene encodes CDR1 MDHEN and CDR2 SYDVKM. The CDR3 spans 13 residues.

This clonotype was seen only a few times. The chain couples TRBV3-1 to TRBJ2-5, with D perhaps matching TRBD1 (6 bases). CDR3 length: 14 amino acids. Between the trimmed V and J ends, which lost 3 bases and 3 bases, there was a span of 11 bases. Germline CDR1 reads LGHDT; CDR2 reads YNNKEL (reference sequence). The CDR3 here is CASSQGATKETQYF. CDR3 DNA: TGTGCCAGCAGCCAGGGGGCTACTAAAGAGACCCAGTACTTC.

This clonotype was seen at least ten times. The gene calls are TRBV20-1 and TRBJ2-7; tentatively, D is TRBD2 (7 bases). There are 13 residues in the CDR3. Trimming left V 6 bases short and J 2 bases short, with 14 bases between. Per the germline V gene, CDR1 is DFQATT and CDR2 is SNEGSKA (reference sequence). For the CDR3, the DNA is TGCAGTGCCTACCCGCGGGGGCCCTACGAGCAGTACTTC. Its protein product is CSAYPRGPYEQYF.

The genes are TRBV3-1 and TRBJ2-1; no definite D call. The germline gives CDR1 LGHDT, CDR2 YNNKEL (reference sequence). The CDR3 extends over 17 amino acids. Deletions cut 3 bases from V and 0 bases from J, with 15 bases between. The CDR3 loop is CASSQAYSVGSYNEQFF. In DNA form, the CDR3 reads TGTGCCAGCAGCCAGGCCTATAGTGTAGGCTCCTACAATGAGCAGTTCTTC.

In its sample, this clonotype was seen many times. This chain joins TRBV9 and TRBJ1-1, with 8 bases identical to TRBD1. Per germline, CDR1 SGDLS and CDR2 YYNGEE. With V trimmed by 0 bases and J by 4 bases, 2 bases remained unmatched. The CDR3 contains 14 residues. CDR3 sequence: CASSVGQGSTEAFF. As DNA, the CDR3 is TGTGCCAGCAGCGTAGGACAGGGGAGCACTGAAGCTTTCTTT.

This clonotype was seen repeatedly, ten times or more. This rearrangement joins TRBV7-9 to TRBJ1-1; perhaps TRBD1 as D (6 bases). V gave up 6 bases and J gave up 9 bases, with 11 bases separating them. CDR3 length: 11 amino acids. Germline V CDR1 and CDR2: SEHNR, FQNEAQ (reference sequence). CDR3 DNA sequence: TGTGCCAGCAGAACAACAGGGAAAGCTTTCTTT. Protein product: CASRTTGKAFF.

By share, this clonotype ranks as medium-sized. The J gene is TRBJ2-2, the V gene TRBV7-2, with 14 bases matching TRBD2. CDR3 size: 15 residues. Germline values: CDR1 SGHTA, CDR2 FQGNSA. V lost 5 bases, J lost 6 bases, and 2 bases stayed unmatched. The CDR3 DNA is TGTGCCAGCAGCCTGACTAGCGGGGGGGCCGGGGAGCTGTTTTTT. Translated: CASSLTSGGAGELFF.

This clonotype was counted ten times or more. The rearrangement joins TRBV21-1 to TRBJ2-1; TRBD2 was called by the table and not checked on the DNA. TRBV21-1 is described as a pseudogene. This CDR3 has 23 amino acids. CDR3 amino acids: CASDKLGLAGALAFTAIYNEQFF. The DNA of the CDR3 is TGTGCCAGCGACAAGTTGGGACTAGCGGGGGCCCTAGCTTTTACTGCCATCTACAATGAGCAGTTCTTC.